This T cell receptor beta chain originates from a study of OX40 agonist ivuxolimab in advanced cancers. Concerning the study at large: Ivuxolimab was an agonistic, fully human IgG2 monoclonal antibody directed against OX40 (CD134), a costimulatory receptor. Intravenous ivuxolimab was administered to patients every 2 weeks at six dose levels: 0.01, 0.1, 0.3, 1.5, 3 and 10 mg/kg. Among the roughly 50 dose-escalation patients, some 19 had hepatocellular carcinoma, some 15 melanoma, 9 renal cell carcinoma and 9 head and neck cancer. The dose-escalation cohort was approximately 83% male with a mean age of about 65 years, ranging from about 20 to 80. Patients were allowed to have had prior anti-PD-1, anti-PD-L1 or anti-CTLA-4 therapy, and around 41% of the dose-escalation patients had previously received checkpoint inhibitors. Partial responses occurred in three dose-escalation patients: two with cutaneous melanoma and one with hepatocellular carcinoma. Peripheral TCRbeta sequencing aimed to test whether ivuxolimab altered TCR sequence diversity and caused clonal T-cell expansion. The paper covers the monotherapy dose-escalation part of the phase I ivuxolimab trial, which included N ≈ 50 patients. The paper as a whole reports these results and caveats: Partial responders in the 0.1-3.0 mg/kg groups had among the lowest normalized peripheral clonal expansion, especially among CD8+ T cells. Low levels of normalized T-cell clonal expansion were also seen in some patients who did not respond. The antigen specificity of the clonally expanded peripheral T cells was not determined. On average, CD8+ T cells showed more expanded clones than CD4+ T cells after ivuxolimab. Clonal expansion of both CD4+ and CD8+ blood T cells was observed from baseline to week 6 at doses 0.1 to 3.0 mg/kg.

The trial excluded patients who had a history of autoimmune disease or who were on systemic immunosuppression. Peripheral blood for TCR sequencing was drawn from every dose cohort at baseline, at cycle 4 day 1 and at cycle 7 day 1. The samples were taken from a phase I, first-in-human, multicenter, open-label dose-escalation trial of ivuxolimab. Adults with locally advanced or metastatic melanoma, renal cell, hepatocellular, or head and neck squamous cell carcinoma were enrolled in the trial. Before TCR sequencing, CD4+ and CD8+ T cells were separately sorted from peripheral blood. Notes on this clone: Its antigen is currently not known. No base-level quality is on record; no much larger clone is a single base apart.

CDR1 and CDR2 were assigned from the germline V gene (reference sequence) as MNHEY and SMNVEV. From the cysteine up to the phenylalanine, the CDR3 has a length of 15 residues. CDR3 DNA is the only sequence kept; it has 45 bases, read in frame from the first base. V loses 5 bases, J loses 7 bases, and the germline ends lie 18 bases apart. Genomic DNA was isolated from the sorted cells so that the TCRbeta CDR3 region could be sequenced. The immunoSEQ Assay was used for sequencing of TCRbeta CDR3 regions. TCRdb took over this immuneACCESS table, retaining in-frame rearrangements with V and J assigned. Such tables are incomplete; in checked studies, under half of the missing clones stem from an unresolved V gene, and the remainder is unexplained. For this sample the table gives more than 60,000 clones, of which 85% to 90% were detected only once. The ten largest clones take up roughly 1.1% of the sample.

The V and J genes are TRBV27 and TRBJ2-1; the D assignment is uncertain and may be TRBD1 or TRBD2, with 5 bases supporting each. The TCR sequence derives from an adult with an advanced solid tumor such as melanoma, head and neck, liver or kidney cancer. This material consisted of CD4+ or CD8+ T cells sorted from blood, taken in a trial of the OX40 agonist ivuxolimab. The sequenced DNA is TGTGCCAGCAGTACACGAGGGGACCCGTGGAATGAGCAGTTCTTC. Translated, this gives CASSTRGDPWNEQFF.